What follows are 17 T cell receptor beta chains derived from one specimen sequenced in a study of OX40 agonist ivuxolimab in advanced cancers. Clones were sequenced by immunoSEQ multiplex PCR, and TCRdb holds only the in-frame ones, with some missing. The sample consists of around 78,000 clones, about nine tenths of them appearing once. The sample was CD4+ or CD8+ T cells sorted from blood, taken in a trial of the OX40 agonist ivuxolimab. The receptors derive from an adult with an advanced solid tumor such as melanoma, head and neck, liver or kidney cancer.

The chain has TRBV18 and TRBJ2-1; 7 bases are a match to TRBD1. CDR1 is KGHSH and CDR2 is LQKENI in the germline V gene. Trimming cost V 0 bases and J 10 bases; bases outside gene matches: 3. The CDR3 spans 13 residues. CDR3 DNA sequence: TGTGCCAGCTCACCACCACAGGACAGGGAGCAGTTCTTC. Protein sequence: CASSPPQDREQFF.

The chain uses TRBV11-1 and TRBJ2-3; 8 bases map to TRBD1. CDR1 and CDR2 (germline): SGHAT, FQDESV (reference sequence). With V trimmed by 5 bases and J by 3 bases, 7 bases remained unmatched. The CDR3 covers 15 residues. The CDR3 nucleotides are TGTGCCAGCAGCAGCCGGACAGGGAGTACAGATACGCAGTATTTT. Translated: CASSSRTGSTDTQYF.

The J gene is TRBJ2-7, the V gene TRBV6-6; possible D gene TRBD2, 6 bases. This CDR3 spans 16 amino acids. V lost 6 bases and J 1 base, leaving 19 bases between the germline ends. Germline V gene data show CDR1 as MNHNY and CDR2 as SVGAGI (reference sequence). The CDR3 DNA sequence: TGTGCCAGCAGCACCCCCCCCCGGGGAGGATCCTACGAGCAGTACTTC. It yields the protein CASSTPPRGGSYEQYF.

V is TRBV13 and J is TRBJ1-3, with 8 bases lining up with TRBD1. Trimming at V came to 11 bases and at J to 3 bases, leaving 9 bases not matched to a gene. Germline CDR1 reads PRHDT; CDR2 reads FYEKMQ (reference sequence). CDR3 length equals 14 residues. The CDR3 DNA follows: TGTGCCGGCGGGACAGGAGGAAATGGAAACACCATATATTTT. It translates to CAGGTGGNGNTIYF. The full variable domain, completed using reference TRBV13 and TRBJ1-3, is AAGVIQSPRHLIKEKRETATLKCYPIPRHDTVYWYQQGPGQDPQFLISFYEKMQSDKGSIPDRFSAQQFSDYHSELNMSSLELGDSALYFCAGGTGGNGNTIYFGEGSWLTVV.

The J gene is TRBJ2-1, the V gene TRBV7-9; D might be TRBD2 (6 bases). The germline V and J ends were trimmed by 5 bases and 0 bases, with 11 bases remaining between them. In germline, CDR1 is SEHNR, CDR2 FQNEAQ (reference sequence). CDR3 length equals 15 residues. The CDR3 coding sequence is TGTGCCAGCAGCCATGGGGGGAGCTCCTACAATGAGCAGTTCTTC. Its translation: CASSHGGSSYNEQFF.

J is TRBJ2-1 and V is TRBV2; D is undetermined. V lost 3 bases, J lost 2 bases, and 8 bases lay in between. Germline V gene data show CDR1 as SNHLY and CDR2 as FYNNEI. The CDR3 runs 14 residues. As DNA, the CDR3 is TGTGCCAGCAGTGACCCGGGCACCTACAATGAGCAGTTCTTC. Its protein product is CASSDPGTYNEQFF.

This clone was found a few times. The chain couples TRBV27 to TRBJ2-7; a possible D gene is TRBD2 (6 bases). Germline V lookup: CDR1 MNHEY, CDR2 SMNVEV (reference sequence). V lost 8 bases and J lost 5, with 16 bases in between. The CDR3 contains 13 residues. The CDR3 reads CASQPGGGNEQYF. The CDR3 DNA is TGTGCCAGCCAACCTGGTGGGGGGAACGAGCAGTACTTC.

The V and J genes are TRBV5-4 and TRBJ1-1; the D gene is possibly TRBD1 (6 bases). V shed 4 bases and J shed 10 bases, with 20 bases lying between them. In germline, CDR1 is SGHNT, CDR2 YYREEE (reference sequence). The CDR3 runs 14 residues. The CDR3 region is CASSARTGLMRAFF. CDR3 DNA sequence: TGTGCCAGCAGCGCCCGAACAGGGCTGATGAGAGCTTTCTTT.

The V gene is TRBV11-2, the J gene TRBJ2-5; 9 bases match TRBD2. Germline V lookup: CDR1 SGHAT, CDR2 FQNNGV. The J segment lost 3 bases and the V segment lost 1 base, leaving 9 bases of the junction unmatched. There are 17 residues in the CDR3. CDR3 region: CASSLAYAGGPKETQYF. CDR3 nucleotides: TGTGCCAGCAGCTTAGCTTACGCGGGAGGGCCTAAAGAGACCCAGTACTTC. Filled out from reference TRBV11-2 and TRBJ2-5, the complete variable domain reads EAGVAQSPRYKIIEKRQSVAFWCNPISGHATLYWYQQILGQGPKLLIQFQNNGVVDDSQLPKDRFSAERLKGVDSTLKIQPAKLEDSAVYLCASSLAYAGGPKETQYFGPGTRLLVL.

The chain employs TRBV27 and TRBJ1-1, with D uncertain. CDR1 and CDR2 from the germline V gene are MNHEY and SMNVEV (reference sequence). This CDR3 is 14 amino acids long. V lost 8 bases to trimming and J lost 6 bases, with 19 bases between them. The chain's CDR3 is CASRMRPPISEAFF. DNA for the CDR3: TGTGCCAGCCGTATGAGACCTCCGATATCTGAAGCTTTCTTT.

This chain links TRBV10-1 with TRBJ2-7; 12 bases agree with TRBD2. CDR1 and CDR2 from the germline V gene are WNHNN and SYGVQD (reference sequence). There are 12 residues in the CDR3. CDR3 bases: TGCGAAGGACTAGCGGGACCGAGCAAGCAGTACTTC. Its protein is CEGLAGPSKQYF.

V and J are TRBV6-1 and TRBJ1-4; 9 bases align to TRBD1. Germline CDR1 MNHNS, CDR2 SASEGT. Trimming took 6 bases from V and 7 from J; bases not matched to a gene: 3. The CDR3 consists of 13 residues. This CDR3 reads CASRGTGREKLFF. DNA for the CDR3: TGTGCCAGCAGGGGGACAGGGCGTGAAAAACTGTTTTTT.

V usage is TRBV6-1 and J usage is TRBJ2-1, with 9 bases matching TRBD2. This CDR3 contains 17 residues. Germline trimming cut 0 bases from V and 10 bases from J; bases unmatched to any gene: 13. Germline V gene sequence: CDR1 MNHNS, CDR2 SASEGT. Here the CDR3 DNA reads TGTGCCAGCAGTGAAGCCTTAACCGGGACTAGCCTACAAGAGCAGTTCTTC. Protein product: CASSEALTGTSLQEQFF.

A remark on this clone: The identical CDR3 is also encoded by other nucleotide sequences in the sample. This chain joins TRBV27 and TRBJ2-7, with 8 bases aligning to TRBD1. The germline V gene encodes CDR1 MNHEY and CDR2 SMNVEV (reference sequence). V lost 2 bases and J lost 6; bases outside the gene matches: 12. The CDR3 sequence is 16 residues long. The CDR3 bases are TGTGCCAGCAGTTTAAAGGTCCCCGGGACAGGAGGCGAGCAGTACTTC. It encodes CASSLKVPGTGGEQYF.

This chain links TRBV7-2 with TRBJ1-1; D is uncertain. The V and J ends lost 2 bases and 0 bases respectively, with 7 bases between them. Germline CDR1 SGHTA, CDR2 FQGNSA. This CDR3 comprises 14 residues. CDR3 in DNA: TGTGCCAGCAGCTTATTTGAGATGAACACTGAAGCTTTCTTT. This gives the protein CASSLFEMNTEAFF.

The chain recombines TRBV7-2 with TRBJ2-6; D is unclear. Germline CDR1 and CDR2: SGHTA and FQGNSA. There are 13 residues in the CDR3. The ends were cut back, 7 bases at V and 4 bases at J, with 8 bases in the middle. CDR3 nucleotides: TGTGCCAGCACCCTGGGGGGGGCCAACGTCCTGACTTTC. Translated, it gives CASTLGGANVLTF.

This chain's CDR3 is CASSSGLAGVTEQYF. CDR3 coding DNA: TGTGCCAGCAGCTCCGGACTAGCGGGAGTTACCGAGCAGTACTTC. This chain links TRBV5-8 with TRBJ2-7; 13 nucleotides line up with TRBD2. The CDR3 length is 15 residues. The V gene end was trimmed by 3 bases and the J gene end by 6 bases; junction bases not matched to a gene: 6. From germline, CDR1 is SGHTS and CDR2 YDEGEE.